This T cell receptor (beta chain) came from a study of shared clonotypes between healthy human individuals. Background on the study: The donor group consisted of two women and a few men, aged 18 to 49. The study, taken as a whole, reports: Naive subsets, compared against memory subsets, generally had larger estimated richness values.

The germline V gene has CDR1 SQVTM and CDR2 ANQGSEA. The V and J ends lost 2 bases and 4 bases, in that order; junction bases with no gene match: 4. The length of the CDR3 is 14 residues. It was CD45RO-negative cells, positively selected for CCR7, that made up naive CD8 cells, with terminally differentiated effector memory CD45RA+ cells excluded. Donors, without exception, were Caucasian adults residing in Nashville, Tennessee. Comment on this clone: The antigen is unknown.

TCRdb's copy holds only in-frame clones and misses some; the assay was immunoSEQ multiplex PCR. The top ten clones hold more than 1.5% of a sample with about 2.1 million clones, 90% to 95% of them seen once. What was sequenced was naive CD8+ T cells from PBMCs. The V and J genes are TRBV29-1 and TRBJ2-1, with 8 bases that match TRBD2. This TCR came from a man between 18 and 35 years old in good health. Some clones in this sample may be carry-over from other donors' samples. CDR3 bases: TGCAGCGTTGAAAAGCGGGAGAGGTACAATGAGCAGTTCTTC. It codes for CSVEKRERYNEQFF.